Listed below are T cell receptor beta chains from one sample, sequenced in a study of T cell responses to AZD1222 COVID-19 vaccine. Sequencing was performed with immunoSEQ multiplex PCR; in TCRdb, only in-frame clones are kept and a portion is missing. The table shows 150,000 to 200,000 clones, with approximately 92% occurring only once. Source: peripheral blood, taken on day 0 of AZD1222 vaccination. These receptors all come from an adult in good health. Both conserved end residues are part of each CDR3. D genes are given only for firm matches. Rows may omit the clone size; those that give it use once, few, many or a size class.

clone_size j_call d_call v_call cdr3_aa cdr3_nt
NA TRBJ2-7 TRBD2 TRBV7-2 CASSLDLAGIITYEQYF TGTGCCAGCAGCTTAGATCTAGCGGGGATAATAACCTACGAGCAGTACTTC
NA TRBJ2-6 NA TRBV3-1/TRBV3-2 CASSPSGYSSGANVLTF TGTGCCAGCAGCCCCAGCGGGTATAGCTCTGGGGCCAACGTCCTGACTTTC
NA TRBJ1-4 NA TRBV2 CASSLGWQGGEKLFF TGTGCCAGCAGCTTGGGCTGGCAGGGAGGTGAAAAACTGTTTTTT
NA TRBJ1-4 NA TRBV27 CASRKWGNGEELFF TGTGCCAGCAGGAAGTGGGGGAATGGGGAGGAACTGTTTTTT
NA TRBJ1-5 NA TRBV21-1 CASSKAFLGPSNQPQHF TGTGCCAGCAGCAAAGCTTTTCTGGGGCCTTCGAATCAGCCCCAGCATTTT
NA TRBJ1-6 NA TRBV4-2 CASSQDRGGPYNSPLHF TGTGCCAGCAGCCAAGACCGGGGAGGCCCCTATAATTCACCCCTCCACTTT
NA TRBJ2-5 NA TRBV9 CASSVGPGARETQYF TGTGCCAGCAGCGTAGGCCCAGGGGCGAGGGAGACCCAGTACTTC
NA TRBJ2-3 NA TRBV2 CASRGRTGRGPDTQYF TGTGCCAGCAGGGGGAGGACGGGACGGGGACCAGATACGCAGTATTTT
NA TRBJ1-6 NA TRBV10-3 CAVAGRAIGSPLHF TGTGCCGTAGCGGGACGGGCGATAGGTTCACCCCTCCACTTT
NA TRBJ1-2 TRBD1 TRBV7-2 CASSLGQGFGYGYTF TGTGCCAGCAGCTTAGGACAGGGCTTTGGCTATGGCTACACCTTC
NA TRBJ2-3 TRBD2 TRBV28 CASSKPGLGDTQYF TGTGCCAGCAGTAAACCGGGACTAGGAGATACGCAGTATTTT
NA TRBJ2-7 NA TRBV28 CASSLTYEQYF TGTGCCAGCAGTTTAACCTACGAGCAGTACTTC
NA TRBJ2-7 NA TRBV30 CAWARDFSYEQYF TGTGCCTGGGCCCGGGACTTTTCCTACGAGCAGTACTTC
NA TRBJ2-3 TRBD2 TRBV10-1 CASSELGTSGDTQYF TGCGCCAGCAGTGAGCTAGGGACTAGCGGAGATACGCAGTATTTT
NA TRBJ2-3 TRBD2 TRBV5-1 CASSLVPASGGEDTQYF TGCGCCAGCAGCTTGGTTCCCGCTAGCGGGGGGGAAGATACGCAGTATTTT
NA TRBJ2-1 TRBD1 TRBV4-1 CASSQERDRGHNEQFF TGCGCCAGCAGCCAAGAAAGGGACAGGGGTCACAATGAGCAGTTCTTC
NA TRBJ1-1 NA TRBV12-2 CASRLREPGGFF TGTGCAAGTCGCTTACGCGAGCCCGGGGGTTTCTTT
NA TRBJ2-7 NA TRBV2 CASSDEVRYEQYF TGTGCCAGCAGTGATGAGGTTCGCTACGAGCAGTACTTC
NA TRBJ1-6 NA TRBV1 CTSSQKVQSNSPLHF TGCACCAGCAGCCAGAAGGTACAGAGTAATTCACCCCTCCACTTT
NA TRBJ2-1 NA TRBV28 CASRTGDFNNEQFF TGTGCCAGCAGGACGGGGGACTTTAACAATGAGCAGTTCTTC
NA TRBJ2-2 NA TRBV12-3/TRBV12-4 CASSFGPGELFF TGTGCCAGCAGTTTCGGTCCCGGGGAGCTGTTTTTT
NA TRBJ1-4 NA TRBV7-2 CASSARRGAREKLFF TGTGCCAGCAGCGCTAGGCGGGGGGCTAGGGAAAAACTGTTTTTT
NA TRBJ2-3 NA TRBV10-3 CAISDKGPLSTDTQYF TGTGCCATCAGTGATAAGGGGCCCCTTAGCACAGATACGCAGTATTTT
NA TRBJ2-1 TRBD2 TRBV6-5 CASSLAGGLLDEQFF TGTGCCAGCAGTTTAGCGGGAGGCCTCCTCGATGAGCAGTTCTTC
NA TRBJ1-5 NA TRBV7-2 CASSITGSDQPQHF TGTGCCAGCAGCATTACAGGATCAGATCAGCCCCAGCATTTT
NA TRBJ1-6 NA TRBV4-3 CASSQNTGPNSPLHF TGCGCCAGCAGCCAGAACACCGGGCCCAATTCACCCCTCCACTTT
NA TRBJ1-3 NA TRBV5-1 CASSQDGNSGNTIYF TGCGCCAGCAGCCAAGACGGAAACTCTGGAAACACCATATATTTT
NA TRBJ1-2 NA TRBV5-1 CASSFDPPPSNYGYTF TGCGCCAGCAGCTTCGATCCCCCACCCTCTAACTATGGCTACACCTTC
NA TRBJ2-1 TRBD2 TRBV6-5 CASRYSGRALDEQFF TGTGCCAGCCGTTATAGCGGGAGGGCCTTGGATGAGCAGTTCTTC
NA TRBJ1-5 NA TRBV6-5 CASSYSAQSNQPQHF TGTGCCAGCAGTTACTCGGCACAGAGCAATCAGCCCCAGCATTTT
NA TRBJ2-5 NA TRBV27 CASRGPKETQYF TGTGCCAGCAGGGGTCCAAAAGAGACCCAGTACTTC
NA TRBJ2-2 NA TRBV5-1 CASSTGTLNTGELFF TGCGCCAGCAGCACGGGGACCCTGAACACCGGGGAGCTGTTTTTT
NA TRBJ2-7 NA TRBV2 CASSEHGSSYEQYF TGTGCCAGCAGTGAACACGGGTCCTCCTACGAGCAGTACTTC
NA TRBJ2-7 TRBD2 TRBV5-1 CASSLEAGAPYEQYF TGCGCCAGCAGCTTGGAAGCGGGAGCCCCCTACGAGCAGTACTTC
NA TRBJ1-5 NA TRBV28 CASGVISNQPQHF TGTGCCAGCGGGGTAATTAGCAATCAGCCCCAGCATTTT
NA TRBJ1-1 NA TRBV11-1 CASTSTGDTEAFF TGTGCCAGCACCTCGACGGGGGACACTGAAGCTTTCTTT
once TRBJ2-1 NA TRBV3-1/TRBV3-2 CASSQGVGQSEQFF TGTGCCAGCAGCCAAGGGGTGGGACAATCTGAGCAGTTCTTC
NA TRBJ2-5 TRBD1 TRBV7-9 CASRPTFRQGETQYF TGTGCCAGCAGGCCGACCTTTAGACAGGGTGAGACCCAGTACTTC
once TRBJ1-6 NA TRBV11-2 CASSPGGPDTSPLHF TGTGCCAGCAGCCCGGGCGGGCCGGATACTTCACCCCTCCACTTT